The next 10 T cell receptor beta chains were all read from a single sample in a study of T cell responses to AZD1222 COVID-19 vaccine. Sequenced by immunoSEQ multiplex PCR; TCRdb stores in-frame clones only, minus some. The sample lists 95,000 to 110,000 clones, around 92% occurring once. The sequencing used peripheral blood, collected on day 0 of AZD1222 vaccination. Receptor source: an adult in good health.

The gene calls are TRBV3-1 (or the pseudogene TRBV3-2) and TRBJ1-2; 7 bases are a match to TRBD1. CDR3 size: 17 residues. Germline assignment: CDR1 LGHDT and CDR2 YNNKEL (reference sequence). J lost 5 bases, V lost 3 bases, and 15 bases had no gene match. CDR3: CASSQRTAGGNGYGYTF. CDR3 nucleotide sequence: TGTGCCAGCAGCCAGAGGACAGCAGGGGGGAATGGTTATGGCTACACCTTC.

This clone has a handful of counts. V gene TRBV6-5 combines with J gene TRBJ2-2; D is undetermined. The V and J ends lost 5 bases and 8 bases respectively, with 18 bases between them. The germline CDR1 and CDR2 sequences are MNHEY and SVGAGI. The CDR3 consists of 15 residues. CDR3 nucleotides: TGTGCCAGCAGTCTGCAAGCCGACCTACTTGGGGAGCTGTTTTTT. Encoded protein: CASSLQADLLGELFF.

V is TRBV4-2 and J is TRBJ2-6; D is unclear. The germline gives CDR1 LGHNA, CDR2 YNFKEQ. This CDR3 is 16 amino acids long. The germline V and J ends were trimmed by 1 base and 0 bases, with 7 bases remaining between them. The CDR3 spells CASSQAALSGANVLTF. In DNA form, the CDR3 reads TGTGCCAGCAGCCAAGCCGCCCTCTCTGGGGCCAACGTCCTGACTTTC.

V gene TRBV4-3 combines with J gene TRBJ2-7; 11 nucleotides agree with TRBD1. The ends lost 0 bases at V and 1 base at J; junction bases unmatched: 2. Germline CDR1 is LGHNA and CDR2 is YSLEER. The CDR3 covers 16 residues. CDR3 sequence reads: CASSQEWDRGSYEQYF. The CDR3 region has the DNA TGCGCCAGCAGCCAAGAGTGGGACAGGGGGTCCTACGAGCAGTACTTC.

This clone was seen a few times. This sequence joins TRBV10-3 and TRBJ2-1, with 10 bases lining up with TRBD2. This CDR3 has 15 amino acids. Germline lookup yields CDR1 ENHRY and CDR2 SYGVKD. Losses at the gene ends were 4 bases for V and 5 bases for J; bases not matched to a gene: 5. Here the CDR3 reads CAISVLAGVNNEQFF. The CDR3 nucleotides read TGTGCCATCAGTGTCCTAGCGGGAGTGAACAATGAGCAGTTCTTC.

The chain links TRBV2 to TRBJ2-7; no reliable D call. V lost 2 bases to trimming and J lost 3 bases, with 5 bases between them. The V gene's germline CDR1 is SNHLY and CDR2 FYNNEI. CDR3 length: 12 amino acids. The CDR3 sequence is CASSEMVYEQYF. CDR3 DNA sequence: TGTGCCAGCAGTGAAATGGTCTACGAGCAGTACTTC.

CDR3 region: CASSSSGQGEGYSNQPQHF. The CDR3 bases are TGTGCCAGCAGTTCCTCGGGACAGGGGGAGGGGTATAGCAATCAGCCCCAGCATTTT. The chain is built from TRBV27 and TRBJ1-5; 11 bases map to TRBD1. Unmatched junction bases numbered 11, after V lost 4 bases and J lost 0 bases. The germline V gene encodes CDR1 MNHEY and CDR2 SMNVEV (reference sequence). This CDR3 is built from 19 residues.

The chain is built from TRBV2 and TRBJ1-2, with a weak D call TRBD1 (6 bases). Germline-derived CDR1 and CDR2 are SNHLY and FYNNEI. The germline V and J ends were trimmed by 6 bases and 7 bases, with 18 bases remaining between them. The CDR3 runs 14 residues. CDR3 DNA: TGTGCCAGCAGCGGGGACACGCACCTTGGTGGCTACACCTTC. It codes for CASSGDTHLGGYTF.

The chain couples TRBV6-2 or TRBV6-3 to TRBJ2-7, with 9 bases that match TRBD2. Germline V gene sequence: CDR1 MNHEY, CDR2 SVGEGT. The CDR3 has 17 amino acids. Trimming cost V 2 bases and J 1 base; bases outside gene matches: 9. The CDR3 nucleotides read TGTGCCAGCAGTTACCCCCTAAAGACTAGCGGTTCCTACGAGCAGTACTTC. This encodes CASSYPLKTSGSYEQYF.

The chain is built from TRBV6-5 and TRBJ2-5; a possible D gene is TRBD2 (5 bases). Between the trimmed V and J ends, which lost 6 bases and 6 bases, there was a span of 14 bases. Germline V gives CDR1 MNHEY, CDR2 SVGAGI. There are 13 residues in the CDR3. CDR3 in amino acids: CASSDGVLKTQYF. CDR3 bases: TGTGCCAGCAGCGACGGGGTTTTGAAGACCCAGTACTTC.